This T cell receptor beta chain was recorded in a study of blood T cell repertoires in COVID-19 (dated by TCRdb to between 2020 and 2021). With regard to the full study: Samples covering the acute and convalescent phases of COVID-19 were provided by collaborators in the United States, Italy and Spain. The material from the prospective study consisted of cDNA or gDNA derived from T cells, B-cell-depleted T cells, or PBMCs. Deeply sampled blood TCRbeta repertoires from subjects exposed to, actively infected with, or recovered from COVID-19 were included in the dataset. The repertoires were released in a freely available public database intended as a resource for research on the immune response to SARS-CoV-2. The samples were drawn from two sources: the first 160 participants of the ongoing ImmuneRACE study, and over 950 subjects contributed by 6 global collaborators. The sample metadata nearly always contained a de-identified subject ID, COVID-19 status, age in years and sex. Where HLA class I and class II types were available, the types were taken from metadata supplied by the sample provider, not from assay-based typing.

The germline V gene gives CDR1 as SGHAT and CDR2 as FQNNGV. The CDR3 goes from the cysteine to the phenylalanine over 13 residues. This entry keeps only the CDR3 DNA: 39 bases, framed from base 1. V loses 2 bases, J loses 7 bases, and the germline ends lie 9 bases apart. Participants in the prospective study were aged roughly 18 to 89 years, lived in about two dozen United States geographic areas, and enrolled through a virtual design. Cohort assignment in the prospective study relied on participant-reported clinical history from a screening survey and a study questionnaire. For ImmuneRACE Cohort 3, a participant was defined as recovered based on two consecutive negative NP/OP PCR tests, clearance by a healthcare professional, or resolution of symptoms. Mobile phlebotomists in the prospective study collected whole blood, serum and a nasopharyngeal or oropharyngeal swab from every participant. Participants in the prospective study had the option to provide additional blood draws and questionnaires over an approximately 2-month period. Before DNA extraction, blood samples from the prospective study were shipped at room temperature or frozen.

Note on this clone: The antigen this receptor binds is unknown. There are no base qualities to consult, and no much larger clone falls within one base.

Beyond this particular receptor, the publication reports: How much clinical and demographic metadata was included differed by source and by participant, and the metadata was provided uncurated.

TCRbeta CDR3 regions were amplified from genomic DNA using the immunoSEQ Assay, a bias-controlled multiplex PCR. Turning to the authors' computational methods: The number of nucleated cells in each sample was estimated from the amplification of reference gene primers within the assay. To quantify the absolute abundance of each unique TCRbeta CDR3 rearrangement, sequence reads were collapsed and filtered. For each sample, productive Simpson clonality was calculated by taking the square root of Simpson's diversity index across productive rearrangements. TCRdb re-hosts the immuneACCESS table, in-frame sequences only. Its copies lack some clones; in the studies checked, an unresolved V gene accounts for under half of them, and the cause for the rest is not known. The V and J calls and clone size were taken over from that table, and D and trimming were inferred from the DNA. This sample comprises about 270,000 clones, 88% of them detected only once. About 3% of the sample comes from the top ten.

Sequenced sample: PBMCs or T cells enriched from blood (not recorded which). This receptor was identified in a woman aged 45-60 years who had recovered from COVID-19. The chain uses TRBV11-2 and TRBJ2-4; the D gene remains uncertain. The sequenced DNA is TGTGCCAGCAGCTTACACCAGACTAACATTCAGTACTTC. Translated, it reads CASSLHQTNIQYF.